These T cell receptor beta chains were read from a single sample in a study of cytomegalovirus exposure and HLA in healthy donors. Method: immunoSEQ multiplex PCR; TCRdb's copy keeps in-frame clones and lacks some. Its table records over 50,000 clones. The sequenced material came from PBMCs. The receptor set was obtained from a man between 50 and 59 years old in good health and CMV-seropositive. Each CDR3 is given with its conserved first and last residue. The order of the fields is V gene, J gene, D gene, CDR3 protein, CDR3 DNA. D genes are given only for firm matches.

TRBV18	TRBJ2-7	NA	CASSPDSVPYDGQYF	TGTGCCAGCTCTCCCGATAGCGTCCCCTACGATGGGCAGTACTTC
TRBV2	TRBJ2-2	NA	CASSERASTGELFF	TGTGCCAGCAGTGAGAGGGCGTCGACCGGGGAGCTGTTTTTT
TRBV2	TRBJ2-2	TRBD2	CASTDGGGNTGELFF	TGTGCCAGCACTGACGGGGGGGGGAACACCGGGGAGCTGTTTTTT
TRBV4-3	TRBJ1-1	TRBD1	CASSSQGGVTEAFF	TGCGCCAGCAGCTCACAGGGGGGGGTCACTGAAGCTTTCTTT
TRBV6-1	TRBJ1-6	TRBD1	CASDRDRDSSLHF	TGTGCCAGTGATCGGGACAGGGATTCATCCCTCCACTTT
TRBV27	TRBJ2-7	NA	CASSLQGSNYEQYF	TGTGCCAGCAGTCTGCAGGGAAGTAACTACGAGCAGTACTTC
TRBV11-2	TRBJ2-7	TRBD2	CASSLGDLAATYEQYF	TGTGCCAGCAGCTTGGGCGACCTAGCGGCCACGTACGAGCAGTACTTC
TRBV20-1	TRBJ2-1	NA	CSALLGWGQFF	TGCAGTGCTTTACTAGGCTGGGGGCAGTTCTTC
TRBV9	TRBJ2-7	TRBD2	CASSAGLAGGGYEQYF	TGTGCCAGCAGCGCGGGACTAGCGGGAGGAGGGTACGAGCAGTACTTC
TRBV4-1	TRBJ2-2	NA	CASSLTTGAGELFF	TGCGCCAGCAGCCTAACGACAGGCGCCGGGGAGCTGTTTTTT
TRBV18	TRBJ1-1	NA	CASSRTLGGWDTEAFF	TGTGCCAGCTCACGGACCCTGGGAGGGTGGGACACTGAAGCTTTCTTT
TRBV9	TRBJ1-5	TRBD1	CASSEQGDQPQHF	TGTGCCAGCAGCGAACAGGGGGATCAGCCCCAGCATTTT
TRBV7-2	TRBJ2-3	TRBD2	CASSWGLAGGPDTQYF	TGTGCCAGCAGCTGGGGACTAGCGGGGGGGCCAGATACGCAGTATTTT
TRBV18	TRBJ1-5	NA	CASSPDSDQPQHF	TGTGCCAGCTCACCCGATTCGGATCAGCCCCAGCATTTT
TRBV6-1	TRBJ1-1	NA	CASSDWYTADTEAFF	TGTGCCAGCAGTGATTGGTACACGGCGGACACTGAAGCTTTCTTT
TRBV4-2	TRBJ1-2	TRBD1	CASRGTGGPYGYTF	TGTGCCAGCAGGGGTACAGGGGGACCTTATGGCTACACCTTC
TRBV28	TRBJ2-3	TRBD2	CASSFRAGVKLRLYF	TGTGCCAGCAGTTTTCGGGCGGGAGTAAAACTACGGCTGTATTTT
TRBV28	TRBJ2-7	NA	CASSGGRIYEQYF	TGTGCCAGCAGCGGAGGACGGATCTACGAGCAGTACTTC
TRBV9	TRBJ2-1	NA	CASSVAQRPYNEQFF	TGTGCCAGCAGCGTGGCCCAACGTCCCTACAATGAGCAGTTCTTC
TRBV19	TRBJ1-1	NA	CASSPPLGEAFF	TGTGCCAGTAGTCCACCCCTCGGGGAAGCTTTCTTT
TRBV5-4	TRBJ2-7	TRBD1	CASSSSGQYYEQYF	TGTGCCAGCAGCTCCTCGGGACAGTACTACGAGCAGTACTTC
TRBV6-5	TRBJ2-7	TRBD2	CASSYSMASGNYEQYF	TGTGCCAGCAGTTACTCGATGGCTAGCGGGAACTACGAGCAGTACTTC
TRBV2	TRBJ1-2	NA	CASRGAGKDYGYTF	TGTGCCAGCAGGGGGGCAGGGAAGGACTATGGCTACACCTTC
TRBV7-2	TRBJ2-2	NA	CASSWAGTGELFF	TGTGCCAGCAGCTGGGCGGGGACCGGGGAGCTGTTTTTT
TRBV7-2	TRBJ2-7	NA	CASSLQGGDEQYF	TGTGCCAGCAGCTTACAGGGGGGCGACGAGCAGTACTTC
TRBV7-9	TRBJ2-1	NA	CASSSTSLYQFF	TGTGCCAGCAGCTCAACTAGCCTTTATCAGTTCTTC
TRBV5-4	TRBJ2-3	TRBD2	CASSFPGGAGTDTQYF	TGTGCCAGCAGCTTTCCCGGGGGGGCAGGCACAGATACGCAGTATTTT
TRBV5-8	TRBJ2-2	NA	CASSLTVRTTYTGELFF	TGTGCCAGCAGCTTGACCGTTCGGACAACTTACACCGGGGAGCTGTTTTTT
TRBV19	TRBJ2-1	TRBD2	CASRGTSNEQFF	TGTGCCAGTAGGGGGACTAGCAATGAGCAGTTCTTC
TRBV7-9	TRBJ2-5	TRBD2	CASSLGAGGQETQYF	TGTGCCAGCAGCTTGGGGGCGGGAGGCCAAGAGACCCAGTACTTC
TRBV5-1	TRBJ2-1	TRBD1	CASSLRDRKYNEQFF	TGCGCCAGCAGCCTCCGGGACAGAAAATACAATGAGCAGTTCTTC
TRBV28	TRBJ2-2	TRBD1	CASRGTGGTGELFF	TGTGCCAGCAGAGGGACAGGGGGTACCGGGGAGCTGTTTTTT
TRBV4-2	TRBJ2-3	TRBD1	CASSQEGQGPTDTQYF	TGTGCCAGCAGCCAAGAGGGACAGGGGCCCACAGATACGCAGTATTTT
TRBV4-2	TRBJ1-4	NA	CASSPGTGATNEKLFF	TGTGCCAGCAGCCCAGGCACAGGAGCAACTAATGAAAAACTGTTTTTT
TRBV7-9	TRBJ2-2	NA	CASSPQGTYTGELFF	TGTGCCAGCAGCCCTCAGGGGACCTACACCGGGGAGCTGTTTTTT
TRBV30	TRBJ1-6	NA	CAWSGGLNSPLHF	TGTGCCTGGAGCGGCGGTCTTAATTCACCCCTCCACTTT
TRBV29-1	TRBJ2-1	NA	CSAKGVNNEQFF	TGCAGCGCCAAGGGGGTCAACAATGAGCAGTTCTTC
TRBV5-4	TRBJ1-3	TRBD1	CASSFQGAGGNTIYF	TGTGCCAGCAGCTTCCAGGGGGCAGGAGGAAACACCATATATTTT
TRBV18	TRBJ2-4	NA	CASSPPPGENIQYF	TGTGCCAGCTCACCACCTCCAGGTGAAAACATTCAGTACTTC
TRBV27	TRBJ2-7	NA	CASIPPVTELTYEQYF	TGTGCCAGCATCCCCCCGGTAACAGAGCTAACCTACGAGCAGTACTTC
TRBV5-6	TRBJ2-1	TRBD1	CASSSDRGLNNEQFF	TGTGCCAGCAGCTCGGACAGGGGGCTGAACAATGAGCAGTTCTTC
TRBV7-2	TRBJ1-1	TRBD1	CASSLYRGGTEAFF	TGTGCCAGCAGCTTATACAGGGGCGGTACTGAAGCTTTCTTT
TRBV30	TRBJ2-7	TRBD2	CAWSPGGTAYEQYF	TGTGCCTGGAGTCCCGGGGGGACTGCCTACGAGCAGTACTTC
TRBV4-3	TRBJ2-7	NA	CASSAADSYEQYF	TGCGCCAGCAGCGCCGCGGACTCCTACGAGCAGTACTTC
TRBV7-2	TRBJ2-7	NA	CASSLSYEQYF	TGTGCCAGCAGCCTCTCCTACGAGCAGTACTTC
TRBV6-1	TRBJ2-1	TRBD2	CASSEGGGLAGRSANEQFF	TGTGCCAGCAGTGAAGGGGGGGGACTAGCGGGACGTTCCGCCAATGAGCAGTTCTTC
TRBV6-4	TRBJ1-5	NA	CASSEEVNQPQHF	TGTGCCAGCAGTGAAGAGGTCAATCAGCCCCAGCATTTT
TRBV7-9	TRBJ2-7	TRBD1	CASSSRDRAAYEQYF	TGTGCCAGCAGCTCCCGGGACAGGGCGGCCTACGAGCAGTACTTC
TRBV6-6	TRBJ1-2	NA	CASGGRGNYGYTF	TGTGCCAGCGGGGGGAGGGGGAACTATGGCTACACCTTC
TRBV13	TRBJ1-4	NA	CASSLRQGSNEKLFF	TGTGCCAGCAGCTTACGGCAGGGCAGTAATGAAAAACTGTTTTTT
TRBV28	TRBJ1-6	NA	CASSIRQYSPLHF	TGTGCCAGCAGTATCCGACAGTACTCACCCCTCCACTTT
TRBV7-3	TRBJ2-4	NA	CASSEGGSKNIQYF	TGTGCCAGCAGCGAGGGTGGCTCCAAAAACATTCAGTACTTC
TRBV29-1	TRBJ2-7	TRBD1	CSARTGSSEQYF	TGCAGCGCGCGGACAGGGAGCTCCGAGCAGTACTTC
TRBV10-3	TRBJ2-7	NA	CAISGQSYEQYF	TGTGCCATCAGTGGACAGTCCTACGAGCAGTACTTC